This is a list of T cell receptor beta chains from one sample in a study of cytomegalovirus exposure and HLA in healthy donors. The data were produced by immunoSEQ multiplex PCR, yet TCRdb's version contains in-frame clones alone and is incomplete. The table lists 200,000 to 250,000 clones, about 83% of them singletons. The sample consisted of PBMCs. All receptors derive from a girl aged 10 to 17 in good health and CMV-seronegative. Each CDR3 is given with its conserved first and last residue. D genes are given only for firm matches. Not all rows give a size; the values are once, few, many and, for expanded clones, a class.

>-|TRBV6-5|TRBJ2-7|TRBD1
TGTGCCAGCAGTTCTCCCGGGACAGGGGCCTACGAGCAGTACTTC
CASSSPGTGAYEQYF
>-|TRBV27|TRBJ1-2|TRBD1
TGTGCCAGCAGCCTACAGGGGCCCTATGGCTACACCTTC
CASSLQGPYGYTF
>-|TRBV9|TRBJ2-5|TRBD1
TGTGCCAGCACCCCGGGACAGGGGAGGGCTATTTACTTC
CASTPGQGRAIYF
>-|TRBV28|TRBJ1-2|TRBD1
TGTGCCAGCACCTCTTTGGGACAGTTCTATGGCTACACCTTC
CASTSLGQFYGYTF
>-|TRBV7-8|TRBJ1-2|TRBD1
TGTGCCAGCAGCTTAGTCGCCTCGGGACAGGGGGCGCGGATCGGCACCTTC
CASSLVASGQGARIGTF
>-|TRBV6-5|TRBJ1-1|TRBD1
TGTGCCAGCAGTTACGACAGGGACACTGAAGCTTTCTTT
CASSYDRDTEAFF
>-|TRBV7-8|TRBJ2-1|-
TGTGCCAGCAGCCTAGGACTTAGAGGTGAGCAGTTCTTC
CASSLGLRGEQFF
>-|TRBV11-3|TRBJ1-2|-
TGTGCCAGCAGCCCCCGGACGGGAAGGGCTGGCTACACCTTC
CASSPRTGRAGYTF
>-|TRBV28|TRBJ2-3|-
TGTGCCAGCAGGCCCACTCGGGGAATTTTGGATACGCAGTATTTT
CASRPTRGILDTQYF
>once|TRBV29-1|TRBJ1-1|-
TGCAGCGTGATCCGCCTCCAGGGAATGAACACTGAAGCTTTCTTT
CSVIRLQGMNTEAFF
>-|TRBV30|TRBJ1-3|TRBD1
TGTGCCTGGAGTCGACTCCGGGACAGGGTTCTCGGAAACACCATATATTTT
CAWSRLRDRVLGNTIYF
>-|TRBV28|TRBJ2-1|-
TGTGCCAGCCGCACGCGTCCATTCTACAATGAGCAGTTCTTC
CASRTRPFYNEQFF
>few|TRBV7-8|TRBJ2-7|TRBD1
TGTGCCAGCAGCTTAGGACAGGGCCCCTCCTACGAGCAGTACTTC
CASSLGQGPSYEQYF
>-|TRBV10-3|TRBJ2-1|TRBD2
TGTGCCATCAGTCCAGGTGGGCGGGGGGGCTACAATGAGCAGTTCTTC
CAISPGGRGGYNEQFF
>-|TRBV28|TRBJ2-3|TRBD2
TGTGCCGTGTCGGGGGGAGCAGATACGCAGTATTTT
CAVSGGADTQYF
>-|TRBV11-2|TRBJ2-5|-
TGTGCCAGCAGCTTCCTCCAAGAGACCCAGTACTTC
CASSFLQETQYF
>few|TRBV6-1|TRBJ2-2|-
TGTGCCAGCACCCACGGGGGAAGTTCAACCGGGGAGCTGTTTTTT
CASTHGGSSTGELFF
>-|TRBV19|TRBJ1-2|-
TGTGCCAGTAGTCCTGCCAGGGACTTGGGTGGCTACACCTTC
CASSPARDLGGYTF
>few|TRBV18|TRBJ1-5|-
TGTGCCAGCTCACCAGTGGCAGGGCGCAGCAATCAGCCCCAGCATTTT
CASSPVAGRSNQPQHF
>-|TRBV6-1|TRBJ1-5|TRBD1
TGTGCCAGCAGCCGGACAGGGGGATATCAGCCCCAGCATTTT
CASSRTGGYQPQHF
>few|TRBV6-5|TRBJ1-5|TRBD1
TGTGCCAGCAGAGACGGGACAGTTGATCAGCCCCAGCATTTT
CASRDGTVDQPQHF
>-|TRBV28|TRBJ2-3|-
TGTGCCAGCAGTTTATGGGGGCGCCTTGGCACAGATACGCAGTATTTT
CASSLWGRLGTDTQYF
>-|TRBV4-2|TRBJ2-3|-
TGTGCCAGCAGCCAAGACGATAAGGGAGCGGGTCACGGTACGCAGTATTTT
CASSQDDKGAGHGTQYF
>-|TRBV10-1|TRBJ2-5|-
TGCGCCAGCAGTGTAGGCAGGGGTTACGTGGAGACCCAGTACTTC
CASSVGRGYVETQYF
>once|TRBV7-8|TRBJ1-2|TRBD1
TGTGCCAGCAGCCCCGGACAGGGCGGCTATGGCTACACCTTC
CASSPGQGGYGYTF
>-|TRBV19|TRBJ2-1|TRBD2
TGTGCCAGTCGGGGGGTAGCGGCAGATAACAATGAGCAGTTCTTC
CASRGVAADNNEQFF
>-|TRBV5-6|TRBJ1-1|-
TGTGCCAGCAGCTTTAGCCCCATGAACACTGAAGCTTTCTTT
CASSFSPMNTEAFF
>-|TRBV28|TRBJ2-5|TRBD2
TGTGCCAGCAGTTTAAGTGGGAGCCTAGCGGTTGGAGAGACCCAGTACTTC
CASSLSGSLAVGETQYF
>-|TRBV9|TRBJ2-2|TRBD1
TGTGCCAGCAGCGCCTTGCCAACAGGGGGCCGCACCGGGGAGCTGTTTTTT
CASSALPTGGRTGELFF
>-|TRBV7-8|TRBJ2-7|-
TGTGCCAGCAGCCCAGGTGGCAGGGGCCAAATCTACGAGCAGTACTTC
CASSPGGRGQIYEQYF